This T cell receptor (beta chain) is from a study of somatic mutations in cytotoxic T cells in rheumatoid arthritis. The CDR3 sequence is 14 residues long. From germline, CDR1 is SGHDN and CDR2 FVKESK. The germline V and J ends were trimmed by 1 base and 9 bases, with 16 bases remaining between them. The assay was immunoSEQ multiplex PCR, and TCRdb's table has in-frame clones only and misses some. The table has approximately 3,000 clones, approximately 83% seen once; the top ten hold about 30%. What was sequenced was CD8+ T cells sorted from blood. This receptor was identified in a man in his forties or fifties with rheumatoid arthritis. The gene calls are TRBV14 and TRBJ2-7; D may be TRBD1 (7 bases). CDR3 sequence (DNA): TGTGCCAGCAGCCAAGGACAGGGAGGACGTGCGCAGTACTTC. It encodes CASSQGQGGRAQYF.